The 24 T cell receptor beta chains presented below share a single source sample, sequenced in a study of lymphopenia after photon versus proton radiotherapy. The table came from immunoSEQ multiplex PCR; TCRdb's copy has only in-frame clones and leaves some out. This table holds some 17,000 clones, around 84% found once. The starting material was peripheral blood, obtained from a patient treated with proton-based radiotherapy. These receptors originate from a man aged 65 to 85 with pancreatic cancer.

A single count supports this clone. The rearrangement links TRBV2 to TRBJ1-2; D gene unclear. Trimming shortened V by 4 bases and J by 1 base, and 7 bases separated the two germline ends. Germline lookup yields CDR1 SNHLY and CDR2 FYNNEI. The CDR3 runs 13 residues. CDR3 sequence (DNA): TGTGCCAGCAGTGGACACCTTAACTATGGCTACACCTTC. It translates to CASSGHLNYGYTF.

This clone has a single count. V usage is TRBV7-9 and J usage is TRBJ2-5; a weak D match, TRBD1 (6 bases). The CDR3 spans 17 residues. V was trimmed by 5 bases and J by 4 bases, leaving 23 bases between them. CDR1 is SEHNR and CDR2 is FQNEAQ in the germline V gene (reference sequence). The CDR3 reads CASSPYRDTVGAETQYF. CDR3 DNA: TGTGCCAGCAGCCCCTATCGGGACACGGTCGGGGCAGAGACCCAGTACTTC.

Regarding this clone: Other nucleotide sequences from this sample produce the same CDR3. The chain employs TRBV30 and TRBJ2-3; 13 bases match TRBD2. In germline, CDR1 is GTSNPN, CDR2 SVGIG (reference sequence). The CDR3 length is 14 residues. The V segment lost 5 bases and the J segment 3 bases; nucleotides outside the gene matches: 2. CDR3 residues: CAWSTSGRTDTQYF. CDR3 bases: TGTGCCTGGTCGACTAGCGGGAGGACAGATACGCAGTATTTT. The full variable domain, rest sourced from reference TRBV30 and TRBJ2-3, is SQTIHQWPATLVQPVGSPLSLECTVEGTSNPNLYWYRQAAGRGLQLLFYSVGIGQISSEVPQNLSASRPQDRQFILSSKKLLLSDSGFYLCAWSTSGRTDTQYFGPGTRLTVL.

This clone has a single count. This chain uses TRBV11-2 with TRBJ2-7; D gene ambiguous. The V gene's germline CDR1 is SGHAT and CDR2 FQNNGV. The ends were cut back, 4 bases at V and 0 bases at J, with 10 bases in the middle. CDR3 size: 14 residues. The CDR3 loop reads CASSSPTLSYEQYF. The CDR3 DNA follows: TGTGCCAGCAGCTCGCCAACACTCTCCTACGAGCAGTACTTC.

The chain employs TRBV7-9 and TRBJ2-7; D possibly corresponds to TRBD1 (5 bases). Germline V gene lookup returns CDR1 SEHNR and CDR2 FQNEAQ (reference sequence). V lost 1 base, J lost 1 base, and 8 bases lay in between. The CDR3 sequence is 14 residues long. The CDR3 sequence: CASSLVGPSYEQYF. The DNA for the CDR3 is TGTGCCAGCAGCTTAGTGGGGCCTTCCTACGAGCAGTACTTC. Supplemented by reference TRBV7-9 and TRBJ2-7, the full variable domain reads DTGVSQNPRHKITKRGQNVTFRCDPISEHNRLYWYRQTLGQGPEFLTYFQNEAQLEKSRLLSDRFSAERPKGSFSTLEIQRTEQGDSAMYLCASSLVGPSYEQYFGPGTRLTVT.

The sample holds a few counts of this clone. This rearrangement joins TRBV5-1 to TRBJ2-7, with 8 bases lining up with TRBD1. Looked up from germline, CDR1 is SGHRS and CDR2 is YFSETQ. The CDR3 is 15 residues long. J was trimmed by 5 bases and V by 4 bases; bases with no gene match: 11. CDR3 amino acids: CASSTGQGGRDEQYF. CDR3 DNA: TGCGCCAGCAGCACCGGACAGGGCGGCAGGGACGAGCAGTACTTC.

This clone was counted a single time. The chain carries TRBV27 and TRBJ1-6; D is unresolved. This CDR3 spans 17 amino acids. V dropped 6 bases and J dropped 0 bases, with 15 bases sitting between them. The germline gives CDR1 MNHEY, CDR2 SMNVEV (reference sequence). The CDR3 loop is CASRLREESSYNSPLHF. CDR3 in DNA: TGTGCCAGCAGGTTACGGGAGGAGAGCTCCTATAATTCACCCCTCCACTTT.

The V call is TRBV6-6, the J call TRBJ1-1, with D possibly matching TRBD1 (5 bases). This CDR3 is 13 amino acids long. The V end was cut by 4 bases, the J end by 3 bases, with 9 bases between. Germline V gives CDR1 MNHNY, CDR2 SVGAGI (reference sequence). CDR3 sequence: CASSSLGDTEAFF. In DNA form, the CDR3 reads TGTGCCAGCAGTTCACTAGGGGACACTGAAGCTTTCTTT.

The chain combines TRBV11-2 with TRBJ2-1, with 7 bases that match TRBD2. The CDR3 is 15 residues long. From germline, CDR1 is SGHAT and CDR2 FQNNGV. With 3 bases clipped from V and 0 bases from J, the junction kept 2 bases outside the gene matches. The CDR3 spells CASSLGGGSYNEQFF. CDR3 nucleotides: TGTGCCAGCAGCTTGGGCGGGGGCTCCTACAATGAGCAGTTCTTC.

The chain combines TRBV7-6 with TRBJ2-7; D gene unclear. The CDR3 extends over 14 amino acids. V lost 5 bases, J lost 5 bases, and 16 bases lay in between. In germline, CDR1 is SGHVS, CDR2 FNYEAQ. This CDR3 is CASSPSLSVNEQYF. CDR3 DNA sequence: TGTGCCAGCAGCCCCTCCCTGTCGGTCAACGAGCAGTACTTC. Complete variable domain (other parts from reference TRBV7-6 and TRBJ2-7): GAGVSQSPRYKVTKRGQDVALRCDPISGHVSLYWYRQALGQGPEFLTYFNYEAQQDKSGLPNDRFSAERPEGSISTLTIQRTEQRDSAMYRCASSPSLSVNEQYFGPGTRLTVT.

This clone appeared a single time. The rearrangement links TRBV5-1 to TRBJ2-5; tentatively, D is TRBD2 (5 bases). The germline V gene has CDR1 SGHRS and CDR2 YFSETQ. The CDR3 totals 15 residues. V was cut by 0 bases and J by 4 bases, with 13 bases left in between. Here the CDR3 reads CASSLGQTGVETQYF. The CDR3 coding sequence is TGCGCCAGCAGCTTGGGGCAGACCGGGGTAGAGACCCAGTACTTC.

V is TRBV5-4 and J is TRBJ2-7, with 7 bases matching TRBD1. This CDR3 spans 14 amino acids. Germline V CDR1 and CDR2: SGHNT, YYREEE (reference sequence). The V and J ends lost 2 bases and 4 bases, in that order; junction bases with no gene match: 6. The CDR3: CASSFADRPYEQYF. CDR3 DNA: TGTGCCAGCAGCTTCGCGGACAGGCCTTACGAGCAGTACTTC.

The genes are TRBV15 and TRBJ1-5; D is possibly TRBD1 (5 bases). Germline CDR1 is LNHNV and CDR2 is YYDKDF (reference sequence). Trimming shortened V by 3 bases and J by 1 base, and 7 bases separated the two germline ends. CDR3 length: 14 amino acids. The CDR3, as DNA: TGTGCCACCAGCAGGGGGGTCAGCAATCAGCCCCAGCATTTT. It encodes CATSRGVSNQPQHF.

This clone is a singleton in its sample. The CDR3 region has the DNA TGTGCCAGCAGTGAATTAGGGGGGGTGAAGACCCAGTACTTC. Translation: CASSELGGVKTQYF. The gene calls are TRBV25-1 and TRBJ2-5; TRBD2 is a possible D gene (7 bases). V was clipped by 1 base and J by 6 bases, with 12 bases between them. The germline V gene has CDR1 MGHDK and CDR2 SYGVNS. The length of the CDR3 is 14 residues.

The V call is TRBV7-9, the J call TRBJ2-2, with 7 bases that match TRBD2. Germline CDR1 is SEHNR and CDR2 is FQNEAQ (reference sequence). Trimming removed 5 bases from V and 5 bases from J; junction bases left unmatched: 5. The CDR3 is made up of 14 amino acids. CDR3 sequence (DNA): TGTGCCAGCAGCAGGGACTACATAACCGGGGAGCTGTTTTTT. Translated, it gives CASSRDYITGELFF.

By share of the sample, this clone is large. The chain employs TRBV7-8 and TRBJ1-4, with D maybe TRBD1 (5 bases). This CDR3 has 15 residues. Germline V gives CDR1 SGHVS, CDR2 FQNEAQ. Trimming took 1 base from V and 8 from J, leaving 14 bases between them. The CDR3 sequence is CASSLGAGNLEKLFF. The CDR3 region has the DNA TGTGCCAGCAGCTTAGGAGCAGGGAACTTGGAAAAACTGTTTTTT.

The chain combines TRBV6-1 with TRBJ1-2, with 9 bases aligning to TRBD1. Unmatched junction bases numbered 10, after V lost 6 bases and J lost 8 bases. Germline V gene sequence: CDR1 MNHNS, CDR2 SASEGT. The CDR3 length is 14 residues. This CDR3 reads CASRQPTGGWGYTF. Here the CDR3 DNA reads TGTGCCAGCAGACAGCCAACAGGGGGCTGGGGCTACACCTTC.

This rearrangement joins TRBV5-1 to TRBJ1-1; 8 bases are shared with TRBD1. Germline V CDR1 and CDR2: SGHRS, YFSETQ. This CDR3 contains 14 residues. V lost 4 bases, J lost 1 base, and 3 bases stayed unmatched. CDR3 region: CASSKGTGNTEAFF. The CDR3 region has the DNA TGCGCCAGCAGCAAGGGGACAGGGAACACTGAAGCTTTCTTT.

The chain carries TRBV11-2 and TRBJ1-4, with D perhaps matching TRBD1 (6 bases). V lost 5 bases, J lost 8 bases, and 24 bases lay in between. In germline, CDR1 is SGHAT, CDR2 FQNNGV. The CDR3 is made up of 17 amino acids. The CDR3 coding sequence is TGTGCCAGCAGCCCTACACTACTACAGGGTCGAAGAGAAAAACTGTTTTTT. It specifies CASSPTLLQGRREKLFF.

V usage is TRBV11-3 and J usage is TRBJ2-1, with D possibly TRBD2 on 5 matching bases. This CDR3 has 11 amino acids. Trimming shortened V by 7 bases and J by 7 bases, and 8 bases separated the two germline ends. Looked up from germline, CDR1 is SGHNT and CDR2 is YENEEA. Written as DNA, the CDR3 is TGTGCCAGCACAACTAGGAATGAGCAGTTCTTC. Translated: CASTTRNEQFF.

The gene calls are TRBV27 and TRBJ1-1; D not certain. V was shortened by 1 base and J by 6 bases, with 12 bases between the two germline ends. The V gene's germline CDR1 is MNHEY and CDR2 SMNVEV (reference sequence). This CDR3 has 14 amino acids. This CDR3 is CASSLFSDSSEAFF. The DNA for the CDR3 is TGTGCCAGCAGTTTATTCTCAGATTCCTCTGAAGCTTTCTTT.

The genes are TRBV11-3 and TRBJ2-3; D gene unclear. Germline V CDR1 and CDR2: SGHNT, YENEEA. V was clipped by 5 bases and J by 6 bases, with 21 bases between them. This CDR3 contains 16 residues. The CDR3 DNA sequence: TGTGCCAGCAGCCCCGCAGGCGTGGTTGGGGTCGATACGCAGTATTTT. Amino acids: CASSPAGVVGVDTQYF.

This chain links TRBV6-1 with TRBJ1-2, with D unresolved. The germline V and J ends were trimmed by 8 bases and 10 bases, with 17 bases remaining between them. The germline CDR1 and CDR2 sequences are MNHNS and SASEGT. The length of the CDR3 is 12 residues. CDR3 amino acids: CASSSVPGHYTF. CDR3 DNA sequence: TGTGCCAGCTCCAGCGTTCCGGGCCACTACACCTTC.

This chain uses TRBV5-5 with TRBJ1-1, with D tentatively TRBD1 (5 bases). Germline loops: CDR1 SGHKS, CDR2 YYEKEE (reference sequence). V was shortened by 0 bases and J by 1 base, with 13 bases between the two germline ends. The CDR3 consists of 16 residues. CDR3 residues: CASSLAAVRGNTEAFF. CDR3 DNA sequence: TGTGCCAGCAGCTTGGCCGCCGTTAGGGGGAACACTGAAGCTTTCTTT.